This T cell receptor beta chain was identified in a study of chemoradiotherapy in HPV16-positive cancers. Measured with immunoSEQ multiplex PCR; TCRdb has only the in-frame clones, and not every one. The sample lists about 4,300 clones, more than 60% occurring once. The CDR3 consists of 15 residues. The V and J ends lost 3 bases and 7 bases, in that order; junction bases with no gene match: 6. Germline CDR1 is MGHRA and CDR2 is YSYEKL. In this sample, this clone turned up a few times. This chain joins TRBV4-1 and TRBJ1-5, with 10 bases aligning to TRBD1. This receptor was obtained from a human donor with HPV-associated anogenital cancer. The material sequenced was tumor tissue, taken from a patient who underwent chemoradiotherapy. The CDR3 coding sequence is TGCGCCAGCAGCCATGCCTGGACAGGGGGACAGCCCCAGCATTTT. Protein sequence: CASSHAWTGGQPQHF.